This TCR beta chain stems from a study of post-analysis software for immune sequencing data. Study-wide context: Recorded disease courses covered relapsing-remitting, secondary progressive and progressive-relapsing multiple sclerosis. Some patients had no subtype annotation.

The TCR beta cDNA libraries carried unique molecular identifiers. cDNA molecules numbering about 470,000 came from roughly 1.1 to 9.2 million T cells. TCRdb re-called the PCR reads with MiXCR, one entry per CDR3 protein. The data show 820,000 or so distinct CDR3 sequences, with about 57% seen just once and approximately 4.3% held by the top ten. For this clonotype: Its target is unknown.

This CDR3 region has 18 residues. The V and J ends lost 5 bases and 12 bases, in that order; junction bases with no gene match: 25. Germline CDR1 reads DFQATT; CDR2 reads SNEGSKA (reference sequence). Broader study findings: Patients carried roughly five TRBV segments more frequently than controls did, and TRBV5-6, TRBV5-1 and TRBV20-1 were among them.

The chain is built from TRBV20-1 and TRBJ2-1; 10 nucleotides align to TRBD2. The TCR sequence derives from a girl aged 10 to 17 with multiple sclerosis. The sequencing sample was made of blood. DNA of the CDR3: TGCAGTGCTCCAAACGTAGGGAGCGGGGGGGCGAGAACAGATACGCAGTTCTTC. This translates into CSAPNVGSGGARTDTQFF.